These T cell receptor beta chains were read from a single sample in a study of vaccination and CD4 T cells after COVID-19. For these receptors, no antigen is known. TCRdb processed the PCR reads anew with MiXCR; each CDR3 protein has one entry. The sample has about 21,000 distinct CDR3 sequences, around two fifths seen once. The specimen was CD4+ T cells from blood, cultured in vitro, collected before SARS-CoV-2 vaccination. The receptors stem from a human donor who had recovered from COVID-19. The CDR3 runs from the conserved cysteine through the conserved F or W. D genes are given only for firm matches. Some rows mark clone size as missing; the rest say once, few, many or name a class of expanded clone.

v_call: TRBV6-2/TRBV6-3; d_call: -; j_call: TRBJ2-2; cdr3_length: 14; clone_size: -; cdr3_nt: TGTGCCAGCGGAGAACAAGGAAACACCGGGGAGCTGTTTTTT; cdr3_aa: CASGEQGNTGELFF
v_call: TRBV2; d_call: -; j_call: TRBJ1-2; cdr3_length: 13; clone_size: few; cdr3_nt: TGTGCCAGCAGTTGGGGAGGGGTCGATGGCTACACCTTC; cdr3_aa: CASSWGGVDGYTF
v_call: TRBV7-2; d_call: TRBD2; j_call: TRBJ2-7; cdr3_length: 14; clone_size: -; cdr3_nt: TGTGCCAGCAGGCTAGCGGGGGATTCTTACGAGCAGTACTTC; cdr3_aa: CASRLAGDSYEQYF
v_call: TRBV27; d_call: -; j_call: TRBJ2-1; cdr3_length: 16; clone_size: -; cdr3_nt: TGTGCCAGCAGTCGCCGTCTTGGGGCGACGCCCGATGAGCAGTTCTTC; cdr3_aa: CASSRRLGATPDEQFF
v_call: TRBV5-1; d_call: -; j_call: TRBJ1-1; cdr3_length: 14; clone_size: once; cdr3_nt: TGCGCCAGCGGGGAACCGGGAGGGAGCACTGAAGCTTTCTTT; cdr3_aa: CASGEPGGSTEAFF
v_call: TRBV7-3; d_call: TRBD1; j_call: TRBJ2-6; cdr3_length: 17; clone_size: -; cdr3_nt: TGTGCCAGCAGCCGACAGGGGGTCGTCTCTGGGGCCAACGTCCTGACTTTC; cdr3_aa: CASSRQGVVSGANVLTF
v_call: TRBV7-8; d_call: -; j_call: TRBJ2-5; cdr3_length: 11; clone_size: few; cdr3_nt: TGTGCCAGCAGCCCTGTAGGGACCCAGTACTTC; cdr3_aa: CASSPVGTQYF
v_call: TRBV29-1; d_call: -; j_call: TRBJ1-2; cdr3_length: 12; clone_size: few; cdr3_nt: TGCAGCGTTGAAAAGGGCTCCTATGGCTACACCTTC; cdr3_aa: CSVEKGSYGYTF
v_call: TRBV19; d_call: TRBD1; j_call: TRBJ1-2; cdr3_length: 14; clone_size: -; cdr3_nt: TGTGCCAGTAGTGGGACAGGGGGCGACTATGGCTACACCTTC; cdr3_aa: CASSGTGGDYGYTF
v_call: TRBV6-5; d_call: TRBD1; j_call: TRBJ1-5; cdr3_length: 15; clone_size: -; cdr3_nt: TGTGCCAGCAGTTACTCCCAGGGGGCCGGGCAGCCCCAGCATTTT; cdr3_aa: CASSYSQGAGQPQHF
v_call: TRBV7-2; d_call: TRBD1; j_call: TRBJ1-2; cdr3_length: 15; clone_size: once; cdr3_nt: TGTGCCAGCAGCACGATACAGGGGACCCTGGTAGGCTACACCTTC; cdr3_aa: CASSTIQGTLVGYTF
v_call: TRBV2; d_call: TRBD1; j_call: TRBJ1-5; cdr3_length: 13; clone_size: few; cdr3_nt: TGTGCCAGCAGTCGGGACAGCGGATCGGACCAGCATTTT; cdr3_aa: CASSRDSGSDQHF
v_call: TRBV29-1; d_call: -; j_call: TRBJ1-1; cdr3_length: 13; clone_size: -; cdr3_nt: TGCAGCGTGGGGCAGATCATGAACACTGAAGCTTTCTTT; cdr3_aa: CSVGQIMNTEAFF
v_call: TRBV7-9; d_call: -; j_call: TRBJ1-4; cdr3_length: 15; clone_size: -; cdr3_nt: TGTGCCAGCAGCCAACTAGGGGCAACTAATGAAAAACTGTTTTTT; cdr3_aa: CASSQLGATNEKLFF
v_call: TRBV2; d_call: TRBD1; j_call: TRBJ1-6; cdr3_length: 15; clone_size: -; cdr3_nt: TGTGCCAGCATCTCGGACAGGGGTAGAAATTCACCCCTCCACTTT; cdr3_aa: CASISDRGRNSPLHF
v_call: TRBV27; d_call: -; j_call: TRBJ2-3; cdr3_length: 13; clone_size: few; cdr3_nt: TGTGCCAGCATAAGAGGGGTGAGTGGTCCGCAGTATTTT; cdr3_aa: CASIRGVSGPQYF
v_call: TRBV20-1; d_call: -; j_call: TRBJ1-2; cdr3_length: 13; clone_size: -; cdr3_nt: TGCAGTGCTAGACCAGACAGGAACTATGGCTACACCTTC; cdr3_aa: CSARPDRNYGYTF
v_call: TRBV20-1; d_call: TRBD1; j_call: TRBJ1-2; cdr3_length: 13; clone_size: few; cdr3_nt: TGCAGTGCTAGCAAAGACAGGGTTTATGGCTACACCTTC; cdr3_aa: CSASKDRVYGYTF
v_call: TRBV7-2; d_call: -; j_call: TRBJ1-1; cdr3_length: 12; clone_size: -; cdr3_nt: TGTGCCAGCAGCGAACAGAACACTGAAGCTTTCTTT; cdr3_aa: CASSEQNTEAFF
v_call: TRBV21-1; d_call: -; j_call: TRBJ2-3; cdr3_length: 18; clone_size: -; cdr3_nt: TGTGCCAGCAGCAAAGGAGTCACTAAGGAGCCTAGCACAGATACGCAGTATTTT; cdr3_aa: CASSKGVTKEPSTDTQYF
v_call: TRBV12-3/TRBV12-4; d_call: -; j_call: TRBJ2-1; cdr3_length: 10; clone_size: few; cdr3_nt: TGTGCCAGCAATCGCAATGAGCAGTTCTTC; cdr3_aa: CASNRNEQFF
v_call: TRBV24-1; d_call: TRBD2; j_call: TRBJ2-3; cdr3_length: 13; clone_size: -; cdr3_nt: TGTGCCACCGGTAGCGGGACTACAGATACGCAGTATTTT; cdr3_aa: CATGSGTTDTQYF
v_call: TRBV15; d_call: TRBD1; j_call: TRBJ1-6; cdr3_length: 16; clone_size: -; cdr3_nt: TGTGCCACCAGCAGGGCTACCGGGACAGGGAATTCACCCCTCCACTTT; cdr3_aa: CATSRATGTGNSPLHF
v_call: TRBV6-5; d_call: -; j_call: TRBJ1-3; cdr3_length: 12; clone_size: few; cdr3_nt: TGTGCCAGCAGTTCGGAGGGAAACACCATATATTTT; cdr3_aa: CASSSEGNTIYF
v_call: TRBV6-2/TRBV6-3; d_call: -; j_call: TRBJ2-1; cdr3_length: 14; clone_size: -; cdr3_nt: TGTGCCAGCAGTCCCCTACTTGGGGGCGATGAGCAGTTCTTC; cdr3_aa: CASSPLLGGDEQFF
v_call: TRBV24-1; d_call: -; j_call: TRBJ1-2; cdr3_length: 14; clone_size: few; cdr3_nt: TGTGCCACCAGTGATTTGGAAAGGGACTATGGCTACACCTTC; cdr3_aa: CATSDLERDYGYTF
v_call: TRBV7-2; d_call: -; j_call: TRBJ2-3; cdr3_length: 13; clone_size: -; cdr3_nt: TGTGCCAGCGCGAGGGTGATGGGAGATACGCAGTATTTT; cdr3_aa: CASARVMGDTQYF
v_call: TRBV20-1; d_call: -; j_call: TRBJ2-3; cdr3_length: 15; clone_size: -; cdr3_nt: TGCAGTGCTAGAGATTTAACGGGTGGAGGAGATACGCAGTATTTT; cdr3_aa: CSARDLTGGGDTQYF
v_call: TRBV20-1; d_call: -; j_call: TRBJ1-1; cdr3_length: 13; clone_size: -; cdr3_nt: TGCAGTGCTCTGACAGAAGCCAACACTGAAGCTTTCTTT; cdr3_aa: CSALTEANTEAFF
v_call: TRBV27; d_call: -; j_call: TRBJ1-1; cdr3_length: 15; clone_size: -; cdr3_nt: TGTGCCAGCAGGCCCCCGGGACTCCCGAACACTGAAGCTTTCTTT; cdr3_aa: CASRPPGLPNTEAFF
v_call: TRBV28; d_call: TRBD2; j_call: TRBJ2-2; cdr3_length: 15; clone_size: -; cdr3_nt: TGTGCCAGCAGTTTGTCGCTAGCGGGCACCGGGGAGCTGTTTTTT; cdr3_aa: CASSLSLAGTGELFF
v_call: TRBV30; d_call: TRBD1; j_call: TRBJ1-1; cdr3_length: 11; clone_size: few; cdr3_nt: TGTGCCTGGAGTGTACGGGACAGTCCTCTCTTT; cdr3_aa: CAWSVRDSPLF
v_call: TRBV20-1; d_call: -; j_call: TRBJ1-5; cdr3_length: 15; clone_size: -; cdr3_nt: TGCAGTGCTAGAGTCAGCCAGGGGATAAATCAGCCCCAGCATTTT; cdr3_aa: CSARVSQGINQPQHF
v_call: TRBV7-6; d_call: -; j_call: TRBJ1-1; cdr3_length: 13; clone_size: -; cdr3_nt: TGTGCCAGCAGCTTACAGGGAGACACTGAAGCTTTCTTT; cdr3_aa: CASSLQGDTEAFF
v_call: TRBV7-2; d_call: -; j_call: TRBJ2-7; cdr3_length: 13; clone_size: -; cdr3_nt: TGTGCCAGCAGCTGGCGCAGATCCTACGTGCAGTACTTC; cdr3_aa: CASSWRRSYVQYF
v_call: TRBV11-2; d_call: -; j_call: TRBJ1-2; cdr3_length: 12; clone_size: -; cdr3_nt: TGTGCCAGCAGCTTAGAAGGGAACGGCTACACCTTC; cdr3_aa: CASSLEGNGYTF
v_call: TRBV27; d_call: TRBD2; j_call: TRBJ2-5; cdr3_length: 15; clone_size: -; cdr3_nt: TGTGCCAGCAGACAACTAGCGGCCACCTCGGAGACCCAGTACTTC; cdr3_aa: CASRQLAATSETQYF
v_call: TRBV6-1; d_call: TRBD1; j_call: TRBJ1-3; cdr3_length: 15; clone_size: -; cdr3_nt: TGTGCCAGCAACCCGACAGGGGCTAGTGGAAACACCATATATTTT; cdr3_aa: CASNPTGASGNTIYF
v_call: TRBV28; d_call: -; j_call: TRBJ1-2; cdr3_length: 14; clone_size: -; cdr3_nt: TGTGCCAGCAGACGAGGGAAGGCTCTGGTTGGCTACACCTTC; cdr3_aa: CASRRGKALVGYTF
v_call: TRBV7-2; d_call: -; j_call: TRBJ2-5; cdr3_length: 14; clone_size: few; cdr3_nt: TGTGCCAGCAGCTTGGCGGGGGCGCAAGAGACCCAGTACTTC; cdr3_aa: CASSLAGAQETQYF
v_call: TRBV5-6; d_call: TRBD1; j_call: TRBJ1-1; cdr3_length: 15; clone_size: -; cdr3_nt: TGTGCCAGCAGCTTAGCAGGGGGGCCGGCCCCAGAAGCTTTCTTT; cdr3_aa: CASSLAGGPAPEAFF
v_call: TRBV7-9; d_call: TRBD2; j_call: TRBJ2-1; cdr3_length: 16; clone_size: few; cdr3_nt: TGTGCCAGCAGCTTATCTAGCGGGGTTTCCTACAATGAGCAGTTCTTC; cdr3_aa: CASSLSSGVSYNEQFF
v_call: TRBV7-2; d_call: TRBD1; j_call: TRBJ2-3; cdr3_length: 14; clone_size: -; cdr3_nt: TGTGCCAATTCCCAGGGGGCTAACACAGATACGCAGTATTTT; cdr3_aa: CANSQGANTDTQYF
v_call: TRBV5-1; d_call: -; j_call: TRBJ1-2; cdr3_length: 13; clone_size: once; cdr3_nt: TGCGCCAGCAGCTTGGATCCGCTCTATGGCTACACCTTC; cdr3_aa: CASSLDPLYGYTF
v_call: TRBV20-1; d_call: -; j_call: TRBJ1-1; cdr3_length: 14; clone_size: -; cdr3_nt: TGCAGTGCTCGGGACACCGGGGGGAACACTGAAGCTTTCTTT; cdr3_aa: CSARDTGGNTEAFF
v_call: TRBV20-1; d_call: TRBD2; j_call: TRBJ2-3; cdr3_length: 15; clone_size: few; cdr3_nt: TGCAGTGCTACCGTTAGCGGGGGGACCACAGATACGCAGTATTTT; cdr3_aa: CSATVSGGTTDTQYF
v_call: TRBV7-9; d_call: TRBD2; j_call: TRBJ2-3; cdr3_length: 15; clone_size: -; cdr3_nt: TGTGCCAGCAGCTTTGGACTAGCGGACACAGATACGCAGTATTTT; cdr3_aa: CASSFGLADTDTQYF
v_call: TRBV6-5; d_call: -; j_call: TRBJ2-7; cdr3_length: 15; clone_size: few; cdr3_nt: TGTGCCAGCAGTTACTCTAGGGACCCTACCTACGAGCAGTACTTC; cdr3_aa: CASSYSRDPTYEQYF
v_call: TRBV27; d_call: TRBD1; j_call: TRBJ1-2; cdr3_length: 12; clone_size: few; cdr3_nt: TGTGCCACCAAGACAGGGAACTATGGCTACACCTTC; cdr3_aa: CATKTGNYGYTF
v_call: TRBV20-1; d_call: -; j_call: TRBJ1-5; cdr3_length: 14; clone_size: few; cdr3_nt: TGCAGTGCCCGTCGCGGACAGAACAATCAGCCCCAGCATTTT; cdr3_aa: CSARRGQNNQPQHF
v_call: TRBV6-5; d_call: TRBD1; j_call: TRBJ1-2; cdr3_length: 15; clone_size: few; cdr3_nt: TGTGCCAGCAGTTTCGGGACAGGGGAAAGAGATGGCTACACCTTC; cdr3_aa: CASSFGTGERDGYTF
v_call: TRBV27; d_call: -; j_call: TRBJ1-2; cdr3_length: 13; clone_size: -; cdr3_nt: TGTGCCAGCAGTCCCCGGACGGGCTATGGCTACACCTTC; cdr3_aa: CASSPRTGYGYTF
v_call: TRBV5-6; d_call: -; j_call: TRBJ1-1; cdr3_length: 14; clone_size: -; cdr3_nt: TGTGCCAGCAGCTTGGCCTGGGGGGGCACTGAAGCTTTCTTT; cdr3_aa: CASSLAWGGTEAFF
v_call: TRBV2; d_call: TRBD1; j_call: TRBJ2-3; cdr3_length: 18; clone_size: -; cdr3_nt: TGTGCCAGCAGTTCCCACCCCCCTCGGGACAGGGGCACAGATACGCAGTATTTT; cdr3_aa: CASSSHPPRDRGTDTQYF
v_call: TRBV20-1; d_call: TRBD2; j_call: TRBJ2-3; cdr3_length: 16; clone_size: few; cdr3_nt: TGCAGTGCTAGGCACAAACTAGCGTCGGCGACAGATACGCAGTATTTT; cdr3_aa: CSARHKLASATDTQYF
v_call: TRBV30; d_call: -; j_call: TRBJ1-1; cdr3_length: 13; clone_size: -; cdr3_nt: TGTGCCTGGAGTCTACCACCCCCCCTTGAAGCTTTCTTT; cdr3_aa: CAWSLPPPLEAFF
v_call: TRBV7-2; d_call: -; j_call: TRBJ2-5; cdr3_length: 13; clone_size: -; cdr3_nt: TGTGCCAGCACCCGGGTGGGTGGGGAGACCCAGTACTTC; cdr3_aa: CASTRVGGETQYF